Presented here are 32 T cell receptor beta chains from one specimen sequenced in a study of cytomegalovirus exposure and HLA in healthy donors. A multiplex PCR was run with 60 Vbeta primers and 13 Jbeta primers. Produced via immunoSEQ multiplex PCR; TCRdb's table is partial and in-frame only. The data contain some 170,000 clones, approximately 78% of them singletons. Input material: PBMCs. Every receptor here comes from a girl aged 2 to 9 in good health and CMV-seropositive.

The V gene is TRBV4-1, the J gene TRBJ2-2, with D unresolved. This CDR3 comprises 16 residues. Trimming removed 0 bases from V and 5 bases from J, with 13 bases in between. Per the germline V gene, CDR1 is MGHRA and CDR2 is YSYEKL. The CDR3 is CASSQEWRGRTGELFF. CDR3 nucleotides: TGCGCCAGCAGCCAAGAGTGGCGAGGCCGGACCGGGGAGCTGTTTTTT.

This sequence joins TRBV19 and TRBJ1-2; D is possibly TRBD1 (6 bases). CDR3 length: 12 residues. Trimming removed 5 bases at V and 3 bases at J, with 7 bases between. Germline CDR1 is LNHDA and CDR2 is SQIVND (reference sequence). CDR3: CASSHRDYGYTF. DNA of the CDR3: TGTGCCAGTAGTCACAGGGACTATGGCTACACCTTC.

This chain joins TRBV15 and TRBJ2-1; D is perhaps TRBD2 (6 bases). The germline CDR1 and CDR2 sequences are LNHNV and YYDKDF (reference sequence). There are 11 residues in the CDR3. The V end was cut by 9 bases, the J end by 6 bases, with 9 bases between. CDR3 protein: CATGTFNEQFF. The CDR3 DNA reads TGTGCCACTGGGACTTTCAATGAGCAGTTCTTC.

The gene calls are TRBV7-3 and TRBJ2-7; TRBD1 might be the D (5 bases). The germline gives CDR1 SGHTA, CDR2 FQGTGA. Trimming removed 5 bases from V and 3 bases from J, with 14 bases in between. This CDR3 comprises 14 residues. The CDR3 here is CASSPRGTDYEQYF. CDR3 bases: TGTGCCAGCAGCCCTAGGGGTACTGACTACGAGCAGTACTTC.

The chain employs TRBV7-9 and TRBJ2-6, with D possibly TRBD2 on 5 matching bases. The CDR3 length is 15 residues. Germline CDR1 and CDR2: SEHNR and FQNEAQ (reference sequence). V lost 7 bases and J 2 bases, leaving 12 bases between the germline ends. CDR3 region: CASTSGIAGANVLTF. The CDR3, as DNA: TGTGCCAGCACAAGCGGCATCGCTGGGGCCAACGTCCTGACTTTC.

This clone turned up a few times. DNA of the CDR3: TGCGCCAGCAGCCTAGCCAGGGGTCCTGGAAACACCATATATTTT. As protein: CASSLARGPGNTIYF. This chain links TRBV4-1 with TRBJ1-3; a possible D gene is TRBD1 (6 bases). The CDR3 has 15 amino acids. Germline assignment: CDR1 MGHRA and CDR2 YSYEKL. V was shortened by 4 bases and J by 2 bases, with 12 bases between the two germline ends.

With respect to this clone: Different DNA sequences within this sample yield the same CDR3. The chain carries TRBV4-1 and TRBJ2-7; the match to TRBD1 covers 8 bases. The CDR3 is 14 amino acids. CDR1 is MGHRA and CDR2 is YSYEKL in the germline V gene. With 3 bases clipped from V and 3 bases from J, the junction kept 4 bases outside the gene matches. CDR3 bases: TGCGCCAGCAGCCAGGTAGGACAGGGCTACGAGCAGTACTTC. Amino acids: CASSQVGQGYEQYF.

The CDR3 nucleotides read TGTGCCAGCAGTCCACCGGGGGGGTTCGATACGCAGTATTTT. It yields the protein CASSPPGGFDTQYF. The rearrangement links TRBV6-4 to TRBJ2-3; TRBD2 matches 8 bases. The J segment lost 6 bases and the V segment lost 5 bases, leaving 7 bases of the junction unmatched. From germline, CDR1 is MRHNA and CDR2 SNTAGT. This CDR3 has 14 amino acids.

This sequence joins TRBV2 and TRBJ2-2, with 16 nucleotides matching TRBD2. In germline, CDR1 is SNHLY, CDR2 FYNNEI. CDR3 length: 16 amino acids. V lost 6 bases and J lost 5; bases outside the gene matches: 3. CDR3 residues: CASRGTSGRVTGELFF. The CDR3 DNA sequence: TGTGCCAGCAGGGGGACTAGCGGGAGGGTTACCGGGGAGCTGTTTTTT. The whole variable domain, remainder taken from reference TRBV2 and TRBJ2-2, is EPEVTQTPSHQVTQMGQEVILRCVPISNHLYFYWYRQILGQKVEFLVSFYNNEISEKSEIFDDQFSVERPDGSNFTLKIRSTKLEDSAMYFCASRGTSGRVTGELFFGEGSRLTVL.

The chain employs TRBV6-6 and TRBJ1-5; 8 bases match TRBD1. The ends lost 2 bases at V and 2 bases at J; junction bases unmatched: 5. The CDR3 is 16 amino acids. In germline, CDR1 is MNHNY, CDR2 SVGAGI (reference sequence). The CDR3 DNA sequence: TGTGCCAGCAGTTACCCCCAGGGGGCTGGCAATCAGCCCCAGCATTTT. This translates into CASSYPQGAGNQPQHF.

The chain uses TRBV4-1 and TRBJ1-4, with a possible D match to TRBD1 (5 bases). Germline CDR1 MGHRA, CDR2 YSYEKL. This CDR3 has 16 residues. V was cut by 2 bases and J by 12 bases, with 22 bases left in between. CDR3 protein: CASSQPLVQGKGQLFF. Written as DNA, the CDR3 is TGCGCCAGCAGCCAACCGCTGGTGCAGGGTAAAGGACAACTGTTTTTT.

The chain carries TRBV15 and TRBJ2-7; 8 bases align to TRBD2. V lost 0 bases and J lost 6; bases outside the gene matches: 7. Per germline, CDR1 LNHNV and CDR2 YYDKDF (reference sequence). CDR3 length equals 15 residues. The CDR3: CATSREGGGPPEQYF. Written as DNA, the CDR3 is TGTGCCACCAGCAGAGAGGGCGGGGGGCCTCCCGAGCAGTACTTC.

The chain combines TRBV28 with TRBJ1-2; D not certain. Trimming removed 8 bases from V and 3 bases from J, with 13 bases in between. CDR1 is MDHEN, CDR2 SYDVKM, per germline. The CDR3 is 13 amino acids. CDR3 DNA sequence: TGTGCCAGCGGTCGAACTATTGACTATGGCTACACCTTC. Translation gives CASGRTIDYGYTF.

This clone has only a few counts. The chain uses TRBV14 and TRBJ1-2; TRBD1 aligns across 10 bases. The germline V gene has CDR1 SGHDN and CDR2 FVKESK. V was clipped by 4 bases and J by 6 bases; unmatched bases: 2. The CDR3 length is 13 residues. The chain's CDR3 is CASSRGTGDGYTF. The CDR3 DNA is TGTGCCAGCAGCCGTGGGACAGGGGATGGCTACACCTTC.

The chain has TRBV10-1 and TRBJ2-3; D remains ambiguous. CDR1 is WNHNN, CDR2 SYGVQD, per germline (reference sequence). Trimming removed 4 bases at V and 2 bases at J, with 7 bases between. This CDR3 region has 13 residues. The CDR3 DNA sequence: TGCGCCAGCAGTGCGACTTCCACAGATACGCAGTATTTT. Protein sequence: CASSATSTDTQYF.

DNA for the CDR3: TGTGCCAGCAGTTTACTAGGGGGTTCGAACTATGGCTACACCTTC. Translation: CASSLLGGSNYGYTF. V is TRBV28 and J is TRBJ1-2; tentatively, D is TRBD1 (6 bases). With 2 bases removed from V and 2 bases from J, the gap between germline ends came to 12 bases. The germline gives CDR1 MDHEN, CDR2 SYDVKM. The CDR3 is 15 residues long.

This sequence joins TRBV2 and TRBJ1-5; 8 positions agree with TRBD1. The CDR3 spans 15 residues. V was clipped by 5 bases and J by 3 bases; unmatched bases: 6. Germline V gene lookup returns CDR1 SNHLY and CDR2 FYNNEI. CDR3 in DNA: TGTGCCAGCAGTTTAGAGACAGGGGTCAATCAGCCCCAGCATTTT. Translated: CASSLETGVNQPQHF.

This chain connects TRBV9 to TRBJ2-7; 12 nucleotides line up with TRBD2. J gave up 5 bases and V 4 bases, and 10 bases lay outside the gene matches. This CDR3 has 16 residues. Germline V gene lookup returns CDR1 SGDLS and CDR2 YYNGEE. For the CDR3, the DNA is TGTGCCAGCAGCCACTCGACTAGCGGGAGTTCCCACGAGCAGTACTTC. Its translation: CASSHSTSGSSHEQYF.

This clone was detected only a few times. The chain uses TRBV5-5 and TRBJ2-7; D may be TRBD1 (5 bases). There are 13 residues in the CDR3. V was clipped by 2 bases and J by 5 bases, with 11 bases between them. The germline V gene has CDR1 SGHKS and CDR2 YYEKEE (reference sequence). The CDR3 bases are TGTGCCAGCAGCTTACTCCCAGGGAACGAGCAGTACTTC. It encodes CASSLLPGNEQYF.

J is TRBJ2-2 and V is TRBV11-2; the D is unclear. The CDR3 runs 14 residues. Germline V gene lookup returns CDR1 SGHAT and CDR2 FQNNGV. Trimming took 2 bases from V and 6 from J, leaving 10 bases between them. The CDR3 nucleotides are TGTGCCAGCAGCTTATTGCAGGTAGCCGGGGAGCTGTTTTTT. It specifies CASSLLQVAGELFF.

CDR3 bases: TGTGCCAGCAGCTTAGAGTCCCCCCGGGCGGGTGGACTGTTTTTT. It encodes CASSLESPRAGGLFF. This sequence joins TRBV7-9 and TRBJ1-4; D not certain. CDR3 length equals 15 residues. From germline, CDR1 is SEHNR and CDR2 FQNEAQ (reference sequence). V shed 1 base and J shed 13 bases, with 19 bases lying between them.

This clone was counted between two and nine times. CDR3 in amino acids: CASSLGGGGTEAFF. As DNA, the CDR3 is TGTGCCAGCAGCCTGGGAGGGGGAGGCACTGAAGCTTTCTTT. The chain has TRBV28 and TRBJ1-1; weak D call: TRBD1 (6 bases). Looked up from germline, CDR1 is MDHEN and CDR2 is SYDVKM. V was clipped by 6 bases and J by 4 bases, with 15 bases between them. CDR3 length: 14 amino acids.

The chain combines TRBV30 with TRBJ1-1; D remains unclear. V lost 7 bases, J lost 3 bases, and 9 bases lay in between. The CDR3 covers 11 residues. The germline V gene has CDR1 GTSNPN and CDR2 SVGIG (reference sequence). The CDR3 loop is CASSEYTEAFF. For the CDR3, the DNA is TGTGCCTCTTCAGAATACACTGAAGCTTTCTTT.

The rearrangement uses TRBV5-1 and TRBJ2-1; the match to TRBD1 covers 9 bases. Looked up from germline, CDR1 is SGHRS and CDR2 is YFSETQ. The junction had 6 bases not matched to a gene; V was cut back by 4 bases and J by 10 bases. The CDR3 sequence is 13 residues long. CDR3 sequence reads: CASSPGTGYEQFF. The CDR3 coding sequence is TGCGCCAGCAGCCCCGGGACAGGGTACGAGCAGTTCTTC.

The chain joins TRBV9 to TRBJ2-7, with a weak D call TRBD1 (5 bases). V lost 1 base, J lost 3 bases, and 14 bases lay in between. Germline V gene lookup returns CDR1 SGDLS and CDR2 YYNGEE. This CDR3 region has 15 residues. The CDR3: CASSVQATEIYEQYF. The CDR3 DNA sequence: TGTGCCAGCAGCGTACAAGCGACAGAGATCTACGAGCAGTACTTC.

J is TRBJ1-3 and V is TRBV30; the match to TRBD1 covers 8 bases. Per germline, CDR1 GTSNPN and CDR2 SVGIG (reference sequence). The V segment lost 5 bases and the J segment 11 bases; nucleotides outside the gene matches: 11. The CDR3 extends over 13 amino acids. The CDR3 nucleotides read TGTGCCTGGGGTGGCGGACAGGGTGGGTCCATATATTTT. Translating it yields CAWGGGQGGSIYF.

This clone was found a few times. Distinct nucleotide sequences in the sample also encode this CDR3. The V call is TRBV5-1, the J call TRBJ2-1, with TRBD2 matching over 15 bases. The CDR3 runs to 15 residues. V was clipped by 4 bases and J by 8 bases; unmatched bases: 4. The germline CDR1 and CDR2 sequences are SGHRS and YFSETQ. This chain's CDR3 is CASSLGTSGRHEQFF. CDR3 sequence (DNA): TGCGCCAGCAGCCTTGGGACTAGCGGGAGGCATGAGCAGTTCTTC.

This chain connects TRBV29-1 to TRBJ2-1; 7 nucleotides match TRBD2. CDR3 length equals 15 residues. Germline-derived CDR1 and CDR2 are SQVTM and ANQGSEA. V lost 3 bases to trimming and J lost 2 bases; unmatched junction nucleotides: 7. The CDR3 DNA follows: TGCAGCGTTGACAGTTCGGGAGGAGCCTACAATGAGCAGTTCTTC. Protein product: CSVDSSGGAYNEQFF.

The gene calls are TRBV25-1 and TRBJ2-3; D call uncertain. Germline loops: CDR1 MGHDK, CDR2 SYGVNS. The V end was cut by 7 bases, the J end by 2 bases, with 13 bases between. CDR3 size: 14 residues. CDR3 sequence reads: CASIPGHLTDTQYF. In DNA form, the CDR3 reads TGTGCCAGCATACCCGGTCACCTCACAGATACGCAGTATTTT.

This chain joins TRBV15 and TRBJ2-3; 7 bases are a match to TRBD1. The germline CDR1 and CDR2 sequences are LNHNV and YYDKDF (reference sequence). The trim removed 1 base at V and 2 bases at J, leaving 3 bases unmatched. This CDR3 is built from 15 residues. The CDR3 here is CATSRAQGVTDTQYF. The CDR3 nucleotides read TGTGCCACCAGCAGAGCGCAGGGGGTCACAGATACGCAGTATTTT.

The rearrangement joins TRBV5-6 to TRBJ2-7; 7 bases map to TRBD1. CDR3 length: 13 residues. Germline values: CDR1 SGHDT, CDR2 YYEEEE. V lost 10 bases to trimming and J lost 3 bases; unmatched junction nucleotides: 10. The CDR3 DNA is TGTGCCGGGACAGATTCGATCCACTACGAGCAGTACTTC. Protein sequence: CAGTDSIHYEQYF.

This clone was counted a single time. This CDR3 is CASSPRAGPSSGNTIYF. In DNA, the CDR3 is TGTGCCAGCAGCCCGAGGGCAGGCCCAAGCTCTGGAAACACCATATATTTT. This sequence joins TRBV14 and TRBJ1-3; no reliable D call. V lost 4 bases to trimming and J lost 0 bases, with 16 bases between them. Germline CDR1 and CDR2: SGHDN and FVKESK. The CDR3 contains 17 residues.